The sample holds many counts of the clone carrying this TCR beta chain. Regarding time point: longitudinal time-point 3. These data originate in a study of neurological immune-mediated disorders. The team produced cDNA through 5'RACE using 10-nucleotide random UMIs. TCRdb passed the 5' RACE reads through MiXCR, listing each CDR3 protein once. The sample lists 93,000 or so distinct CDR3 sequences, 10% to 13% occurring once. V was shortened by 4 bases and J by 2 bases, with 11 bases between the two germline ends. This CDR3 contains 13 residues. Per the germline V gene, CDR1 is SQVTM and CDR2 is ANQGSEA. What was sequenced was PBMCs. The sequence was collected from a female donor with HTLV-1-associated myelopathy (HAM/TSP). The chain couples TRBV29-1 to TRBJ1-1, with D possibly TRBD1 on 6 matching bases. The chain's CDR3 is CSVAVRGNTEAFF. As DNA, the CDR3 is TGCAGCGTTGCGGTCAGGGGAAACACTGAAGCTTTCTTT.